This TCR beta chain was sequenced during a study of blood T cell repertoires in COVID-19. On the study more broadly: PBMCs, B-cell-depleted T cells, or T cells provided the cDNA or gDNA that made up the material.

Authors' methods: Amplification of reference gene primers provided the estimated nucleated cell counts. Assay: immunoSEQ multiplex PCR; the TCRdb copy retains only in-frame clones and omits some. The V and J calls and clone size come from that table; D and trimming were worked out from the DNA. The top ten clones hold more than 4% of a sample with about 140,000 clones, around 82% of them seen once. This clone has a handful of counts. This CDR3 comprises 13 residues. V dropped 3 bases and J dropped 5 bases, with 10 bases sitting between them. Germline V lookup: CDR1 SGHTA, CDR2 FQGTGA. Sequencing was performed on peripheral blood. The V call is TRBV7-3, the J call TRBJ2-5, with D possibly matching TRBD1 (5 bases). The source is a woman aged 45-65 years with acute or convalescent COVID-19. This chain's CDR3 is CASSLSKGETQYF. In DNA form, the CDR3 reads TGTGCCAGCAGCTTGAGCAAGGGGGAGACCCAGTACTTC.